These T cell receptor beta chains were read from a single sample in a study of blood T cell repertoires in COVID-19. Here immunoSEQ multiplex PCR was the method, and the copy in TCRdb shows in-frame clones only, minus some. The repertoire includes 350,000 to 500,000 clones, around 90% of them detected once, and around 0.92% sits in the top ten. The sample comprised peripheral blood. The source is a man aged 18-30 years with COVID-19, enrolled during active disease. Each CDR3 is given with its conserved first and last residue. The D gene is left open where the match is weak. Size values are once, few and many counts, or a class for expanded clones, and some rows have none.

>TRBV3-1/TRBV3-2|NA|NA|TRBJ1-2
TGTGCCAGCAGCCAAGATGGTAGAACTTATGGCTACACCTTC
CASSQDGRTYGYTF
>TRBV7-8|TRBD1|once|TRBJ1-3
TGTGCCAGCAGCTCGTTTCCGGGACAGGGGCTCTCTGGAAACACCATATATTTT
CASSSFPGQGLSGNTIYF
>TRBV7-9|TRBD1|NA|TRBJ1-6
TGTGCCAGCACCTCCGGCATCATGGCGTTTGGACAGGACTATTCACCCCTCCACTTT
CASTSGIMAFGQDYSPLHF
>TRBV19|TRBD2|NA|TRBJ2-1
TGTGCCAGTAGTATAGATTTTGGGAGCGGGGGGATAAATGAGCAGTTCTTC
CASSIDFGSGGINEQFF
>TRBV18|TRBD1|NA|TRBJ2-6
TGTGCCAGCTCACCAAGGACAGGGAGTTTTGGGGCCAACGTCCTGACTTTC
CASSPRTGSFGANVLTF
>TRBV11-3|TRBD2|NA|TRBJ2-1
TGTGCCAGCAGCTTAGGCGGGGGGGCCATTCGCAATGAGCAGTTCTTC
CASSLGGGAIRNEQFF
>TRBV28|NA|NA|TRBJ2-3
TGTGCCAGCACCTCTTTGCGGGCACGTGTAGATACGCAGTATTTT
CASTSLRARVDTQYF
>TRBV7-2|NA|NA|TRBJ2-7
TGTGCCAGCAGCTTAGGGACAGCGAGCTCCTACGAGCAGTACTTC
CASSLGTASSYEQYF
>TRBV3-1/TRBV3-2|NA|NA|TRBJ2-5
TGTGCCAGCAGCCCAGGACAGACGGAGACCCAGTACTTC
CASSPGQTETQYF
>TRBV7-6|NA|NA|TRBJ1-6
TGTGCCAGCAGCGCTACCTACAGGGTTCTAATAGTGACTAATAATTCACCCCTCCACTTT
CASSATYRVLIVTNNSPLHF
>TRBV19|TRBD1|NA|TRBJ1-5
TGTGCCAGCCTTAGGACAGGGGGCAATCAGCCCCAGCATTTT
CASLRTGGNQPQHF
>TRBV29-1|TRBD2|NA|TRBJ2-1
TGCAGCGTGCGCAGGACTAGCGGGAACTCCCCCAATGAGCAGTTCTTC
CSVRRTSGNSPNEQFF
>TRBV7-3|TRBD2|NA|TRBJ2-1
TGTGCCAGCAGCCCAACGGGACTAGATAACAATGAGCAGTTCTTC
CASSPTGLDNNEQFF
>TRBV18|NA|NA|TRBJ2-1
TGTGCCAGCTCGAGACTTTCCGACAATGAGCAGTTCTTC
CASSRLSDNEQFF
>TRBV5-6|NA|NA|TRBJ1-6
TGTGCCAGCAGCCTTAGACAGAGCTCCTATAATTCACCCCTCCACTTT
CASSLRQSSYNSPLHF
>TRBV3-1/TRBV3-2|TRBD2|NA|TRBJ2-7
TGTGCCAGCAGACCTAGCGGGGGCCTCTCCTACGAGCAGTACTTC
CASRPSGGLSYEQYF
>TRBV29-1|NA|NA|TRBJ2-5
TGCAGCGTTGCTGGCAGGCTTAAAGAGACCCAGTACTTC
CSVAGRLKETQYF
>TRBV18|NA|NA|TRBJ2-2
TGTGCCAGCTCAGCTACCACAGGGCCCAACACCGGGGAGCTGTTTTTT
CASSATTGPNTGELFF
>TRBV19|TRBD1|NA|TRBJ2-2
TGTGCCAGTAGTATAGGACCCAGGGGGACGCGGGGGGAGCTGTTTTTT
CASSIGPRGTRGELFF
>TRBV2|TRBD1|NA|TRBJ1-6
TGTGCCACGATGACAGGGATGGGATCACCCCTCCACTTT
CATMTGMGSPLHF
>TRBV19|TRBD1|once|TRBJ1-6
TGTGCCAGTAGTACTACCGGGACAGGGGGCAGGTCACCCCTCCACTTT
CASSTTGTGGRSPLHF
>TRBV10-3|TRBD2|NA|TRBJ2-1
TGTGCCATCAGTGGTATTGAAGCTAGCGGGGTCGGTGAGCAGTTCTTC
CAISGIEASGVGEQFF
>TRBV4-1|TRBD2|once|TRBJ2-1
TGCGCCAGCAGCCAAGAACTAGCGGGGGGTTTTCGGCAGTTCTTC
CASSQELAGGFRQFF
>TRBV12-5|NA|NA|TRBJ2-3
TGTGCTAGTGGCCAGGGGTTCATAACAGATACGCAGTATTTT
CASGQGFITDTQYF
>TRBV4-2|NA|NA|TRBJ1-1
TGTGCCAGCATAAGCCAACCCGGTGAAGCTTTCTTT
CASISQPGEAFF
>TRBV18|TRBD1|NA|TRBJ1-2
TGTGCCAGCTCACCCGGGACAGGGGATAGGGGCTACACCTTC
CASSPGTGDRGYTF
>TRBV20-1|NA|NA|TRBJ2-7
TGCAGTGCTAGTGGGGGCAGGTCCTACGAGCAGTACTTC
CSASGGRSYEQYF
>TRBV2|TRBD1|once|TRBJ2-5
TGTGCCAGCACCGCGACAGGGTTCGAGACCCAGTACTTC
CASTATGFETQYF
>TRBV3-1/TRBV3-2|TRBD1|NA|TRBJ1-2
TGTGCCAGCAGCCAAAACGGACAGGGGGGGGACTATGGCTACACCTTC
CASSQNGQGGDYGYTF
>TRBV7-9|TRBD2|NA|TRBJ2-1
TGTGCCAGCAGCAGACGGCGGGACAGGGATACTAGCGGGAGGGCCGCGTATCAGTTCTTC
CASSRRRDRDTSGRAAYQFF
>TRBV18|TRBD1|NA|TRBJ1-5
TGTGCCAGCTCAGAACAGGGGCATAGCAATCAGCCCCAGCATTTT
CASSEQGHSNQPQHF
>TRBV18|NA|NA|TRBJ2-5
TGTGCCAGCTCACCACCGTCAGTCCAAGAGACCCAGTACTTC
CASSPPSVQETQYF
>TRBV6-5|TRBD1|NA|TRBJ1-6
TGTGCCAGCAGGGGGACAGGTCCCTATAATTCACCCCTCCACTTT
CASRGTGPYNSPLHF